This T cell receptor (beta chain) was identified during a study of cytomegalovirus exposure and HLA in healthy donors. The repertoire was sequenced with immunoSEQ multiplex PCR; TCRdb's copy has only in-frame clones and lacks some. The repertoire has 190,000 or so clones, about 80% of them found once; the top ten carry under 3.5%. CDR1 KGHSH and CDR2 LQKENI come from the germline V gene. This CDR3 is built from 21 residues. The ends lost 3 bases at V and 2 bases at J; junction bases unmatched: 20. This chain joins TRBV18 and TRBJ2-1; 9 nucleotides match TRBD1. The sequenced sample consisted of PBMCs. The origin of this receptor is a woman aged 18-29 years in good health and CMV-seropositive. CDR3 in DNA: TGTGCCAGCTCACCTCACCCCAACCTCTTGACAGGGGGAAATACCTACAATGAGCAGTTCTTC. It codes for CASSPHPNLLTGGNTYNEQFF.